Presented here are 20 T cell receptor beta chains from one specimen sequenced in a study of tumor-infiltrating lymphocytes in primary liver carcinoma. Starting from 500 ng of total RNA, TCR beta cDNA was produced with a primer in the constant region. ARM-PCR was slightly modified, and three nested multiplex PCR rounds with it gave rise to the TCR beta libraries. The study ran its first two PCR rounds for nine to ten cycles each, using TRBV1-TRBV30 forward primers and a C-beta reverse primer. MiXCR, applied by TCRdb to the multiplex PCR reads, yields one record per CDR3 protein. This sample yields about 210,000 distinct CDR3 sequences, of which around 85% are seen a single time; roughly 20% belongs to the top ten. For each extraction, RNA and DNA were obtained together from about 21-30 mg of unsorted bulk tissue. The sample was tumor tissue from primary liver carcinoma. The receptors were gathered from a man aged 35-49 years with primary liver carcinoma and hepatitis B virus infection.

About this clonotype: Possible read error: a much larger clone is one base away. The J gene is TRBJ2-7, the V gene TRBV28; TRBD1 aligns across 8 bases. CDR1 MDHEN and CDR2 SYDVKM come from the germline V gene. The CDR3 is made up of 12 amino acids. In DNA form, the CDR3 reads TGTGCCACCAGTTTAGGACAGGGAGAGCAGTACTTC. It is translated as CATSLGQGEQYF.

V gene TRBV6-5 combines with J gene TRBJ2-3; possible D gene TRBD2, 5 bases. This CDR3 spans 16 amino acids. The V end lost 1 base, the J end lost 2 bases, and 13 bases lay between the germline ends. Looked up from germline, CDR1 is MNHEY and CDR2 is SVGAGI. This CDR3 reads CASSYCLSGYTDTQYF. The CDR3 coding sequence is TGTGCCAGCAGTTACTGTTTATCGGGGTACACAGATACGCAGTATTTT.

For this clonotype: The junction shows a germline mismatch at one end, possibly a read error. The chain recombines TRBV6-2 or TRBV6-3 with TRBJ2-7; 7 nucleotides match TRBD2. Per germline, CDR1 MNHEY and CDR2 SVGEGT. The CDR3 is 14 amino acids. The CDR3 is CASSYEGLFYKQYF. The CDR3 DNA sequence: TGTGCCAGCAGTTACGAGGGACTATTCTACAAGCAGTACTTC.

This sequence joins TRBV29-1 and TRBJ2-5; 10 bases align to TRBD2. The CDR3 runs 13 residues. Germline loops: CDR1 SQVTM, CDR2 ANQGSEA. V lost 7 bases, J lost 10 bases, and 12 bases stayed unmatched. The CDR3 DNA follows: TGCAGCGCCCGGACTAGCGGACCCATGGTCCAGTACTTC. Its translation: CSARTSGPMVQYF.

This clonotype was seen only a few times. J is TRBJ2-3 and V is TRBV6-1; no clear D. The DNA end is more similar to TRBJ2-7, so the J call may be wrong. This CDR3 contains 12 residues. Per germline, CDR1 MNHNS and CDR2 SASEGT. The CDR3 bases are TGTGCCAGCAGTGATTGCGCAGATACGCAGTACTTC. The encoded protein is CASSDCADTQYF.

The V gene is TRBV7-9, the J gene TRBJ2-5; TRBD2 agrees at 10 bases. The CDR3 is 14 residues long. Germline V gene data show CDR1 as SEHNR and CDR2 as FQNEAQ (reference sequence). V shed 5 bases and J 4 bases; nucleotides not matched to a gene: 4. The CDR3 loop is CASSRTSGVETQYF. The CDR3 DNA reads as TGTGCCAGCAGCAGGACTAGCGGAGTAGAGACCCAGTACTTC. Complete variable domain (other parts from reference TRBV7-9 and TRBJ2-5): DTGVSQNPRHKITKRGQNVTFRCDPISEHNRLYWYRQTLGQGPEFLTYFQNEAQLEKSRLLSDRFSAERPKGSFSTLEIQRTEQGDSAMYLCASSRTSGVETQYFGPGTRLLVL.

The chain employs TRBV12-5 and TRBJ1-1; the D gene is possibly TRBD1 (6 bases). The CDR3 runs to 17 residues. V gave up 2 bases and J gave up 3 bases, with 19 bases separating them. The germline V gene encodes CDR1 LGHNT and CDR2 FRNRAP. CDR3 sequence: CASGLFKNRDKDTEAFF. The CDR3 DNA is TGTGCTAGTGGTTTGTTCAAAAACCGGGACAAAGACACTGAAGCTTTCTTT.

To note about this clonotype: Since the CDR3 does not end with the conserved phenylalanine or tryptophan, this likely comes from a read error. The DNA is omitted, as the CDR3 cannot be located on it reliably, and the CDR3 follows TCRdb's listing. V usage is TRBV6-5 and J usage is TRBJ2-3; the DNA was not compared with TRBD2, the D call given in the table. Germline loops: CDR1 MNHEY, CDR2 SVGAGI. The CDR3 length is 17 residues, termini included. CDR3 amino acids: CANSSLPLSGGTDTQYS.

The rearrangement links TRBV6-5 to TRBJ2-7; possibly TRBD1 for D (5 bases). V was cut by 5 bases and J by 4 bases, with 12 bases left in between. Germline V gene data show CDR1 as MNHEY and CDR2 as SVGAGI. This CDR3 has 13 residues. CDR3: CASSRIGDYEQYF. The CDR3 nucleotides are TGTGCCAGCAGTCGGATAGGGGATTACGAGCAGTACTTC.

This sequence joins TRBV13 and TRBJ2-7; D perhaps matches TRBD1 (6 bases). Germline assignment: CDR1 PRHDT and CDR2 FYEKMQ (reference sequence). This CDR3 is 12 amino acids long. Trimming cost V 4 bases and J 8 bases, with 12 bases left between them. CDR3: CASSSGVYQQYF. CDR3 DNA: TGTGCCAGCAGCTCAGGGGTCTATCAGCAGTACTTC.

A note on this clonotype: Compared with germline, one end of the junction differs, possibly owing to a read error. The genes are TRBV6-5 and TRBJ2-7; D is unresolved. The germline V gene has CDR1 MNHEY and CDR2 SVGAGI. The CDR3 runs 15 residues. The CDR3 protein is CASSLAARSSYELYF. The CDR3 DNA sequence: TGTGCCAGCAGCCTGGCAGCGCGAAGCTCCTACGAGCTGTACTTC.

Notes on this clonotype: An end of the junction does not agree with germline; a read error may underlie this. The CDR3 is CASSTNNAQFF. The CDR3 nucleotides are TGTGCCAGCAGCACGAACAATGCGCAGTTCTTC. V and J are TRBV13 and TRBJ2-1; D call uncertain. The CDR3 is 11 residues long. Per germline, CDR1 PRHDT and CDR2 FYEKMQ (reference sequence). Variable domain in full (rest from reference TRBV13 and TRBJ2-1): AAGVIQSPRHLIKEKRETATLKCYPIPRHDTVYWYQQGPGQDPQFLISFYEKMQSDKGSIPDRFSAQQFSDYHSELNMSSLELGDSALYFCASSTNNAQFFGPGTRLTVL.

As to this clonotype: The CDR3 ends on some other residue instead of the conserved phenylalanine or tryptophan, so this is likely a read error. Because the CDR3's place on the DNA is in doubt, the DNA is left out and the CDR3 is given as listed by TCRdb. The rearrangement links TRBV11-3 to TRBJ2-1. Germline V CDR1 and CDR2: SGHNT, YENEEA. A total of 14 residues make up the CDR3, ends included. CDR3 sequence: CASSLGVSNNEKFL.

As regards this clonotype: One end of the junction varies from germline; a read error may be responsible. This chain links TRBV6-5 with TRBJ2-5; no clear D gene. The CDR3 runs 17 residues. Germline lookup yields CDR1 MNHEY and CDR2 SVGAGI. The CDR3 loop reads CASSSGKLEIPQETRYF. CDR3 DNA: TGTGCCAGCAGTTCCGGAAAGTTAGAGATCCCTCAAGAGACCCGGTACTTC.

V gene TRBV10-3 combines with J gene TRBJ2-3; D is perhaps TRBD1 or TRBD2 (5 bases each). The CDR3 runs 15 residues. CDR1 is ENHRY and CDR2 is SYGVKD in the germline V gene. Here the CDR3 reads CVIRTAGDSTDTQYF. The DNA of the CDR3 is TGTGTCATACGGACGGCCGGGGACAGCACAGATACGCAGTATTTT.

The sample holds one count of this clonotype. The conserved final phenylalanine or tryptophan is absent from the CDR3, which likely points to a read error. The chain is built from TRBV6-1 and TRBJ2-6, with 13 bases fitting TRBD2. This CDR3 is built from 15 residues. Germline V CDR1 and CDR2: MNHNS, SASEGT. The CDR3 nucleotides read TGTGTCAGCAGTTTGGGGACTAGCGGGATCGACGTTCTGACTCTC. Protein: CVSSLGTSGIDVLTL.

Only a few counts were recorded for this clonotype. With a much larger clone just one base away, this may be a read error. This chain connects TRBV10-3 to TRBJ2-3, with D possibly TRBD1 on 7 matching bases. Germline CDR1 and CDR2: ENHRY and SYGVKD. The CDR3 runs to 15 residues. CDR3 loop: CAIWTGGDSTDMQYF. The CDR3 nucleotides are TGTGCCATATGGACGGGCGGGGACAGCACAGATATGCAGTATTTT.

The gene calls are TRBV4-3 and TRBJ1-2; tentative D call: TRBD1 (6 bases). The CDR3 loop spans 15 amino acids. Per germline, CDR1 LGHNA and CDR2 YSLEER. Trimming shortened V by 8 bases and J by 6 bases, and 22 bases separated the two germline ends. Here the CDR3 DNA reads TGCGCCAGCCGCCGAGATACGCGGGGGCCTCATGGCTACACCTTC. Translated, it gives CASRRDTRGPHGYTF.

This clonotype was seen a handful of times. This chain joins TRBV11-3 and TRBJ2-1, with 11 nucleotides matching TRBD2. With V trimmed by 5 bases and J by 16 bases, 10 bases remained unmatched. Germline CDR1 and CDR2: SGHNT and YENEEA. This CDR3 spans 13 amino acids. CDR3 in amino acids: CASSVLAGAGHFF. The CDR3 DNA reads TGTGCCAGCAGCGTACTAGCGGGAGCCGGACACTTCTTC.

The rearrangement links TRBV11-2 to TRBJ2-7; the D gene is possibly TRBD1 (5 bases). The CDR3 is 13 amino acids. Between the trimmed V and J ends, which lost 9 bases and 4 bases, there was a span of 16 bases. Germline V lookup: CDR1 SGHAT, CDR2 FQNNGV. The CDR3 DNA reads as TGTGCCAGAAGCCCTCGACAGTCGTACGAGCAGTACGTC. Its translation is CARSPRQSYEQYV.